The rows below give T cell receptor beta chains drawn from one sample of a study of cytomegalovirus exposure and HLA in healthy donors. The data were produced by immunoSEQ multiplex PCR, yet TCRdb's version contains in-frame clones alone and is incomplete. The table shows about 100,000 clones, with around four fifths occurring only once. Sequencing input: PBMCs. These receptors came from a woman aged 55 to 70 in good health and CMV-seronegative. CDR3s include the opening cysteine and the closing phenylalanine or tryptophan. The D gene is left open where the match is weak. Clone size is given for some rows only: seen once, a few or many times, or a class if the clone is expanded.

clone size: -
J gene: TRBJ1-5
D gene: -
V gene: TRBV10-2
CDR3 DNA: TGCGCCAGCAGTGATATTTATCAGCCCCAGCATTTT
CDR3 protein: CASSDIYQPQHF

clone size: -
J gene: TRBJ2-5
D gene: -
V gene: TRBV10-2
CDR3 DNA: TGCGCCAGCAGTGAGTCGCTGACTCAAGAGACCCAGTACTTC
CDR3 protein: CASSESLTQETQYF

clone size: -
J gene: TRBJ1-3
D gene: -
V gene: TRBV18
CDR3 DNA: TGTGCCAGCTCACCTTCCCCGACAAGCTCTGGAAACACCATATATTTT
CDR3 protein: CASSPSPTSSGNTIYF

clone size: once
J gene: TRBJ2-7
D gene: TRBD1
V gene: TRBV27
CDR3 DNA: TGTGCCAGCAGCAACGGACAGGGAGGGCAGTACTTC
CDR3 protein: CASSNGQGGQYF

clone size: -
J gene: TRBJ2-5
D gene: TRBD1
V gene: TRBV5-8
CDR3 DNA: TGTGCCAGCAGCCCTAAAGATCCGGGGAGGAGACAGGGGAGAGAGACCCAGTACTTC
CDR3 protein: CASSPKDPGRRQGRETQYF

clone size: -
J gene: TRBJ2-7
D gene: TRBD2
V gene: TRBV9
CDR3 DNA: TGTGCCAGCAGCCCACCCCCTAGCGGGGGGTCCTCCTACGAGCAGTACTTC
CDR3 protein: CASSPPPSGGSSYEQYF

clone size: -
J gene: TRBJ2-7
D gene: TRBD1
V gene: TRBV28
CDR3 DNA: TGTGCCAGCAGACCTGCAGGGGGCGTTTACTACGAGCAGTACTTC
CDR3 protein: CASRPAGGVYYEQYF

clone size: -
J gene: TRBJ1-1
D gene: TRBD1
V gene: TRBV6-1
CDR3 DNA: TGTGCCAGCAGGAGGGGACAGGGGGTCGCTGAAGCTTTCTTT
CDR3 protein: CASRRGQGVAEAFF

clone size: -
J gene: TRBJ2-7
D gene: TRBD2
V gene: TRBV5-6
CDR3 DNA: TGTGCCAGCAGCTTGGACCCTAGCGGAACCTACGAGCAGTACTTC
CDR3 protein: CASSLDPSGTYEQYF

clone size: -
J gene: TRBJ1-1
D gene: TRBD1
V gene: TRBV28
CDR3 DNA: TGTGCCAGCAGTACTGCTCAGACAGGGGAGGAAGCTTTCTTT
CDR3 protein: CASSTAQTGEEAFF

clone size: -
J gene: TRBJ2-7
D gene: -
V gene: TRBV2
CDR3 DNA: TGTGCCAGCGGCTCGGACATCTCCTACGAGCAGTACTTC
CDR3 protein: CASGSDISYEQYF

clone size: -
J gene: TRBJ1-1
D gene: TRBD1
V gene: TRBV18
CDR3 DNA: TGTGCCAGCTCACCTCCCGGGACAGAACCTGAAGCTTTCTTT
CDR3 protein: CASSPPGTEPEAFF

clone size: -
J gene: TRBJ2-1
D gene: TRBD2
V gene: TRBV5-1
CDR3 DNA: TGCGCCAGCAGCGGGGGTAGGGGACTAGGGCTAGGGGATGAGCAGTTCTTC
CDR3 protein: CASSGGRGLGLGDEQFF

clone size: -
J gene: TRBJ2-7
D gene: -
V gene: TRBV19
CDR3 DNA: TGTGCCAGTAGTACAGCTAGCGCAACCTCCTACGAGCAGTACTTC
CDR3 protein: CASSTASATSYEQYF

clone size: -
J gene: TRBJ2-3
D gene: TRBD1
V gene: TRBV5-4
CDR3 DNA: TGTGCCAGCAGGGAGGACAGGAGCACAGATACGCAGTATTTT
CDR3 protein: CASREDRSTDTQYF

clone size: -
J gene: TRBJ2-3
D gene: TRBD2
V gene: TRBV10-1
CDR3 DNA: TGCGCCAGCAGTGAGCGGGGGGGGCCGGATACGCAGTATTTT
CDR3 protein: CASSERGGPDTQYF

clone size: -
J gene: TRBJ1-3
D gene: -
V gene: TRBV5-1
CDR3 DNA: TGCGCCAGCAGCCCGCAGGGAGGGGACACCATATATTTT
CDR3 protein: CASSPQGGDTIYF

clone size: once
J gene: TRBJ2-3
D gene: -
V gene: TRBV6-5
CDR3 DNA: TGTGCCAGCAGCGACAGGCGCCTCACAGATACGCAGTATTTT
CDR3 protein: CASSDRRLTDTQYF

clone size: once
J gene: TRBJ2-4
D gene: TRBD1
V gene: TRBV30
CDR3 DNA: TGTGCCTGGAGTACGGGACAGGGGAACATTCAGTACTTC
CDR3 protein: CAWSTGQGNIQYF

clone size: -
J gene: TRBJ2-7
D gene: -
V gene: TRBV29-1
CDR3 DNA: TGCAGCGCGACCTCGGCAGGATACGAGCAGTACTTC
CDR3 protein: CSATSAGYEQYF

clone size: -
J gene: TRBJ1-1
D gene: TRBD1
V gene: TRBV5-6
CDR3 DNA: TGTGCCAGCAGCCCGATTGACAGGGAAGGGGACACTGAAGCTTTCTTT
CDR3 protein: CASSPIDREGDTEAFF

clone size: -
J gene: TRBJ2-7
D gene: TRBD2
V gene: TRBV10-3
CDR3 DNA: TGTGCCATCAGTACGATTAGCGGGGGAACCGCCTACGAGCAGTACTTC
CDR3 protein: CAISTISGGTAYEQYF

clone size: few
J gene: TRBJ1-6
D gene: TRBD1
V gene: TRBV7-2
CDR3 DNA: TGTGCCAGCAGCTTGGGGACAGGGGGCAGTAATTCACCCCTCCACTTT
CDR3 protein: CASSLGTGGSNSPLHF

clone size: -
J gene: TRBJ1-3
D gene: -
V gene: TRBV2
CDR3 DNA: TGTGCCAGCAAATTACAGCAGTCGCTCGGAAACACCATATATTTT
CDR3 protein: CASKLQQSLGNTIYF

clone size: -
J gene: TRBJ2-7
D gene: -
V gene: TRBV28
CDR3 DNA: TGTGCCAGCAGTTTAAGGAGCTCCTACGAGCAGTACTTC
CDR3 protein: CASSLRSSYEQYF

clone size: -
J gene: TRBJ1-1
D gene: -
V gene: TRBV13
CDR3 DNA: TGTGCCAGCAGGACGAGGGGGGGTAACGAGGCTTTCTTT
CDR3 protein: CASRTRGGNEAFF

clone size: once
J gene: TRBJ1-2
D gene: -
V gene: TRBV14
CDR3 DNA: TGTGCCAGCAGCCAAGACAGGGAATTTGGCTACACCTTC
CDR3 protein: CASSQDREFGYTF

clone size: -
J gene: TRBJ1-5
D gene: -
V gene: TRBV6-1
CDR3 DNA: TGTGCCAGCAGTGGACACAGGGGCAATCAGCCCCAGCATTTT
CDR3 protein: CASSGHRGNQPQHF

clone size: -
J gene: TRBJ2-3
D gene: TRBD2
V gene: TRBV7-2
CDR3 DNA: TGTGCCAGCAGCTTTACCGGACTAGCGGGGATTAGCACAGATACGCAGTATTTT
CDR3 protein: CASSFTGLAGISTDTQYF

clone size: -
J gene: TRBJ1-5
D gene: -
V gene: TRBV7-9
CDR3 DNA: TGTGCCAGCAGCCACTATAGCAATCAGCCCCAGCATTTT
CDR3 protein: CASSHYSNQPQHF

clone size: -
J gene: TRBJ2-1
D gene: -
V gene: TRBV7-8
CDR3 DNA: TGTGCCAGCAGCTCGACTAGGATCGGTGAGCAGTTCTTC
CDR3 protein: CASSSTRIGEQFF

clone size: -
J gene: TRBJ2-7
D gene: -
V gene: TRBV29-1
CDR3 DNA: TGCAGCGTTGAAGCCGAACAGAATCTCTACGAGCAGTACTTC
CDR3 protein: CSVEAEQNLYEQYF

clone size: -
J gene: TRBJ1-5
D gene: TRBD1
V gene: TRBV10-3
CDR3 DNA: TGTGCCACCGGGACAGGCAATCAGCCCCAGCATTTT
CDR3 protein: CATGTGNQPQHF

clone size: -
J gene: TRBJ2-5
D gene: TRBD2
V gene: TRBV5-4
CDR3 DNA: TGTGCCAGCACAATGGAGGGGGGACTAGTCGTTTCTCCGGAGACCCAGTACTTC
CDR3 protein: CASTMEGGLVVSPETQYF

clone size: -
J gene: TRBJ1-4
D gene: -
V gene: TRBV25-1
CDR3 DNA: TGTGCCAGCAGTGCGCAGGGGAGGGGTAATGAAAAACTGTTTTTT
CDR3 protein: CASSAQGRGNEKLFF

clone size: -
J gene: TRBJ2-5
D gene: TRBD2
V gene: TRBV28
CDR3 DNA: TGTGCCAGCAGTCCGCGCTTACGACTAGCGCTGTACCAAGAGACCCAGTACTTC
CDR3 protein: CASSPRLRLALYQETQYF

clone size: once
J gene: TRBJ2-3
D gene: TRBD2
V gene: TRBV7-2
CDR3 DNA: TGTGCCAGCACCCGACTAGCGGGAGGGAGTGCAGATACGCAGTATTTT
CDR3 protein: CASTRLAGGSADTQYF

clone size: -
J gene: TRBJ1-1
D gene: TRBD1
V gene: TRBV10-1
CDR3 DNA: TGCGCCAGCAGTGAGGATCGACAGGGGCGATGGGCTTTCTTT
CDR3 protein: CASSEDRQGRWAFF

clone size: -
J gene: TRBJ1-2
D gene: -
V gene: TRBV7-8
CDR3 DNA: TGTGCCAGCAGCCGATACCGGGACACCTCTAACTATGGCTACACCTTC
CDR3 protein: CASSRYRDTSNYGYTF

clone size: -
J gene: TRBJ2-1
D gene: TRBD2
V gene: TRBV5-4
CDR3 DNA: TGTGCCAGCAGCCGCTGGGGACTAGGGTCCAATGAGCAGTTCTTC
CDR3 protein: CASSRWGLGSNEQFF

clone size: -
J gene: TRBJ2-5
D gene: TRBD1
V gene: TRBV18
CDR3 DNA: TGTGCCAGCTCACCTCGACAGGGGGGGACCCAGTACTTC
CDR3 protein: CASSPRQGGTQYF

clone size: few
J gene: TRBJ1-5
D gene: -
V gene: TRBV4-3
CDR3 DNA: TGCGCCAGCAGCCAAGATGGCAGTAGCAATCAGCCCCAGCATTTT
CDR3 protein: CASSQDGSSNQPQHF

clone size: -
J gene: TRBJ1-1
D gene: -
V gene: TRBV19
CDR3 DNA: TGTGCCAGTAGACGGGGGGCCAACACTGAAGCTTTCTTT
CDR3 protein: CASRRGANTEAFF

clone size: -
J gene: TRBJ2-3
D gene: TRBD2
V gene: TRBV29-1
CDR3 DNA: TGCAGCGTTGATGCGGGAGTGGCAGATACGCAGTATTTT
CDR3 protein: CSVDAGVADTQYF

clone size: -
J gene: TRBJ2-7
D gene: TRBD2
V gene: TRBV9
CDR3 DNA: TGTGCCAGCAGCGTCCGCGGGGGGGCGAGCTCCTACGAGCAGTACTTC
CDR3 protein: CASSVRGGASSYEQYF

clone size: -
J gene: TRBJ1-2
D gene: TRBD1
V gene: TRBV5-4
CDR3 DNA: TGTGCCAGCAGCCTACACCGAAGGACAGGGGAGATATATGGCTACACCTTC
CDR3 protein: CASSLHRRTGEIYGYTF

clone size: -
J gene: TRBJ2-4
D gene: TRBD1
V gene: TRBV6-5
CDR3 DNA: TGTGCCAGCAGGGCAGGGGGAAGAAACATTCAGTACTTC
CDR3 protein: CASRAGGRNIQYF

clone size: -
J gene: TRBJ1-6
D gene: -
V gene: TRBV6-5
CDR3 DNA: TGTGCCAGCAGTTGGGCTGGGCCCAATTCTTCACCCCTCCACTTT
CDR3 protein: CASSWAGPNSSPLHF

clone size: once
J gene: TRBJ2-7
D gene: -
V gene: TRBV6-5
CDR3 DNA: TGTGCCAGCAGCCCGACGGGAAGCTCCTACGAGCAGTACTTC
CDR3 protein: CASSPTGSSYEQYF

clone size: -
J gene: TRBJ1-1
D gene: -
V gene: TRBV30
CDR3 DNA: TGTGCCTGGAGTTACAGTTTGAACACTGAAGCTTTCTTT
CDR3 protein: CAWSYSLNTEAFF

clone size: once
J gene: TRBJ2-2
D gene: -
V gene: TRBV27
CDR3 DNA: TGTGCCAGCAGTCCCGGGAACACCGGGGAGCTGTTTTTT
CDR3 protein: CASSPGNTGELFF

clone size: once
J gene: TRBJ2-1
D gene: -
V gene: TRBV7-2
CDR3 DNA: TGTGCCAGCAGCTTCAAAAGTCTAGTGGACTACAATGAGCAGTTCTTC
CDR3 protein: CASSFKSLVDYNEQFF

clone size: few
J gene: TRBJ2-5
D gene: TRBD1
V gene: TRBV6-1
CDR3 DNA: TGTGCCAGCAGTGGGAGGGACAGGGGGGAGACCCAGTACTTC
CDR3 protein: CASSGRDRGETQYF

clone size: -
J gene: TRBJ2-3
D gene: -
V gene: TRBV9
CDR3 DNA: TGTGCCAGCAGCGCGACCGGGCTACCGGGGGGCACAGATACGCAGTATTTT
CDR3 protein: CASSATGLPGGTDTQYF

clone size: -
J gene: TRBJ1-2
D gene: -
V gene: TRBV2
CDR3 DNA: TGTGCCAGCACCCTAGGGGCCGGTGGCTACACCTTC
CDR3 protein: CASTLGAGGYTF